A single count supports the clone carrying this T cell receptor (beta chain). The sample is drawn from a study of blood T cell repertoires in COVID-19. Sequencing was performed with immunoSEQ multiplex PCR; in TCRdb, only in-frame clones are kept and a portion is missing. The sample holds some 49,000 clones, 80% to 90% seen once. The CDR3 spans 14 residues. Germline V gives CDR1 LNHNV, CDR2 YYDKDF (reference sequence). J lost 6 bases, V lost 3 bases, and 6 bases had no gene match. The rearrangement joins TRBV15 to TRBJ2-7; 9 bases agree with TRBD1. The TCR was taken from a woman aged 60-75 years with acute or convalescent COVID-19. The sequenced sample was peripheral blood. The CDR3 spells CATSSFTGGAEQYF. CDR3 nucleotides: TGTGCCACCAGCAGTTTCACAGGGGGCGCCGAGCAGTACTTC.